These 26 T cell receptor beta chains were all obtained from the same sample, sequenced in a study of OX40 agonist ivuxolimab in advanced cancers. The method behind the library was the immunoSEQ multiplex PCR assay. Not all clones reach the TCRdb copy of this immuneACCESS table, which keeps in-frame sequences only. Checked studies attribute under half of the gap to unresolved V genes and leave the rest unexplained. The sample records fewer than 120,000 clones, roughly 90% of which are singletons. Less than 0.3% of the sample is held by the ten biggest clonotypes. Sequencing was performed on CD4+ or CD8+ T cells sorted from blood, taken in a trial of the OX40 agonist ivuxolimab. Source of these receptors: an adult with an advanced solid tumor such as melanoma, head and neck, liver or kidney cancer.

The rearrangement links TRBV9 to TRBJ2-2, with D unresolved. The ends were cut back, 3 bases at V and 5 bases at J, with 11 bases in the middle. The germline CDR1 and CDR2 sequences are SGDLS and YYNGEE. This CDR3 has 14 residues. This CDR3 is CASSEPTRTGELFF. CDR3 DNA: TGTGCCAGCAGCGAACCGACAAGAACCGGGGAGCTGTTTTTT.

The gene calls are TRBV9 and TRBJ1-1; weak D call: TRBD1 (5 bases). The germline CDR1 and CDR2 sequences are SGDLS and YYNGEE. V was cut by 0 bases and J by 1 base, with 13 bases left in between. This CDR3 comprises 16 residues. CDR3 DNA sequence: TGTGCCAGCAGCGTAGGAGGTGGGACGGCGAACACTGAAGCTTTCTTT. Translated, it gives CASSVGGGTANTEAFF. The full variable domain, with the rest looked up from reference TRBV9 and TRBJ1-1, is DSGVTQTPKHLITATGQRVTLRCSPRSGDLSVYWYQQSLDQGLQFLIQYYNGEERAKGNILERFSAQQFPDLHSELNLSSLELGDSALYFCASSVGGGTANTEAFFGQGTRLTVV.

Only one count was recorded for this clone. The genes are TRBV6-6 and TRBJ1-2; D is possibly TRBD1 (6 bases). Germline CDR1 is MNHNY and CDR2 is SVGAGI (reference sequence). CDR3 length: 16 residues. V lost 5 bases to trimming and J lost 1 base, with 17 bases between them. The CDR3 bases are TGTGCCAGCAGTCGTCCCAGGGGCGAACTTAACTATGGCTACACCTTC. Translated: CASSRPRGELNYGYTF.

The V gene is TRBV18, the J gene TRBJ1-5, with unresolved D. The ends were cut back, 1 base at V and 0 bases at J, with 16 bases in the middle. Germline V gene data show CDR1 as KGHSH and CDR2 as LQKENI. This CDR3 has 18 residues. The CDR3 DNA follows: TGTGCCAGCTCACCACAGGTCCCCTCCCTCAATAGCAATCAGCCCCAGCATTTT. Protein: CASSPQVPSLNSNQPQHF.

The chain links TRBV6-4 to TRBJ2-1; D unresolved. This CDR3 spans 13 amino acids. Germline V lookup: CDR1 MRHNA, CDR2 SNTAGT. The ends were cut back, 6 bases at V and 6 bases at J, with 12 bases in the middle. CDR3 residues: CASSAELGNEQFF. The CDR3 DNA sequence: TGTGCCAGCAGCGCCGAATTGGGCAATGAGCAGTTCTTC.

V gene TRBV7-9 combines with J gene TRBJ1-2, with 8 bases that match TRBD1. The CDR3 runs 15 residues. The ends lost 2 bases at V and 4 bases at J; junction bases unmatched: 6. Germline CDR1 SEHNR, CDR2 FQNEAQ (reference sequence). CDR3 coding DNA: TGTGCCAGCAGCTTACGGGACAGGTTTTCCTATGGCTACACCTTC. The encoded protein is CASSLRDRFSYGYTF. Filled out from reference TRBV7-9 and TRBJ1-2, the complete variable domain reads DTGVSQNPRHKITKRGQNVTFRCDPISEHNRLYWYRQTLGQGPEFLTYFQNEAQLEKSRLLSDRFSAERPKGSFSTLEIQRTEQGDSAMYLCASSLRDRFSYGYTFGSGTRLTVV.

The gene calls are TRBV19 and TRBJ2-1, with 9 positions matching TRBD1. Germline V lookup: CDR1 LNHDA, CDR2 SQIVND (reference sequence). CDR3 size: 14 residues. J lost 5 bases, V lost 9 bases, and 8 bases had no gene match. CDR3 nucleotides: TGTGCCAGCCAGACAGGGGGGAAAGACAATGAGCAGTTCTTC. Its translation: CASQTGGKDNEQFF.

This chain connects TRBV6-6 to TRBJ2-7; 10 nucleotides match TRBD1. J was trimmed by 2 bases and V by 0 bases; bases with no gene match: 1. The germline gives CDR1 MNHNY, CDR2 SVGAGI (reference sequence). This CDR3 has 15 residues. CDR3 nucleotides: TGTGCCAGCAGTTACTCCGACAGGGGGCCCTACGAGCAGTACTTC. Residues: CASSYSDRGPYEQYF.

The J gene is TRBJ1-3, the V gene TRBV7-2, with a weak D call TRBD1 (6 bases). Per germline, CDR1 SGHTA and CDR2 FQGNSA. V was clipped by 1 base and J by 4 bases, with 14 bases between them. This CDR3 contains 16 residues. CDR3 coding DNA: TGTGCCAGCAGCTTAGAGGGCAGGGGTTACGGAAACACCATATATTTT. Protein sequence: CASSLEGRGYGNTIYF.

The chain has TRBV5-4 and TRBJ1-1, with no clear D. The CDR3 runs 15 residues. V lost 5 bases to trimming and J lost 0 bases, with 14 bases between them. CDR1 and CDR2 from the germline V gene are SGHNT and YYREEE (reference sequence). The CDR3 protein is CASSQDGVMNTEAFF. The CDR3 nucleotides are TGTGCCAGCAGTCAAGACGGGGTCATGAACACTGAAGCTTTCTTT.

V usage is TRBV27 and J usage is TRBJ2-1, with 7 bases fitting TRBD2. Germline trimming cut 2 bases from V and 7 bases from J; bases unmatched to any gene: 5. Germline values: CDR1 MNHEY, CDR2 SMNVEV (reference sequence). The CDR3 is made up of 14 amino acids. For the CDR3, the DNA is TGTGCCAGCAGTTTAGGCGGGAGAGTGAATGAGCAGTTCTTC. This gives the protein CASSLGGRVNEQFF.

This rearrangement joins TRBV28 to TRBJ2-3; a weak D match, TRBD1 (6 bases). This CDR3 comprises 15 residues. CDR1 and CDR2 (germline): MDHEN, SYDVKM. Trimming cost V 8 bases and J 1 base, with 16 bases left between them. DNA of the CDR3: TGTGCCAGCGGGGATCGGACAGCCCGCACAGATACGCAGTATTTT. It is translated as CASGDRTARTDTQYF.

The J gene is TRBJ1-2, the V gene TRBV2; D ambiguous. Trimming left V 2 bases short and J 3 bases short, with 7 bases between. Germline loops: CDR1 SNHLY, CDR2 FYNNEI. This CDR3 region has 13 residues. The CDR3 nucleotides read TGTGCCAGCAGTGAAATGGCAGACTATGGCTACACCTTC. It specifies CASSEMADYGYTF.

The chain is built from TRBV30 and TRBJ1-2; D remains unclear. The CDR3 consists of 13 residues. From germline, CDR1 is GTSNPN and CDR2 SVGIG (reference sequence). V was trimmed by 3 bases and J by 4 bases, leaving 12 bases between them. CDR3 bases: TGTGCCTGGAGGGGCAGAGTCTTCTATGGCTACACCTTC. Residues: CAWRGRVFYGYTF.

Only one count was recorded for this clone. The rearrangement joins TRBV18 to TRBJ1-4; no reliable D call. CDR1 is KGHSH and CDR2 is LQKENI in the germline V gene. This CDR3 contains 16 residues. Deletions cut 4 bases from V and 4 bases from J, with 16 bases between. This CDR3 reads CASSLVSGSRNEKLFF. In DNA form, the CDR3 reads TGTGCCAGCTCACTCGTTTCCGGGTCCCGTAATGAAAAACTGTTTTTT.

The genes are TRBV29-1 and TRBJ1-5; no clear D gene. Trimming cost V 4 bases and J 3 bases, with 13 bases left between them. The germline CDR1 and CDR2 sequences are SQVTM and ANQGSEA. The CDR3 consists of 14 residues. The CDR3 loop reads CSVGNSENNQPQHF. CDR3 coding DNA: TGCAGCGTTGGAAACAGCGAAAACAATCAGCCCCAGCATTTT.

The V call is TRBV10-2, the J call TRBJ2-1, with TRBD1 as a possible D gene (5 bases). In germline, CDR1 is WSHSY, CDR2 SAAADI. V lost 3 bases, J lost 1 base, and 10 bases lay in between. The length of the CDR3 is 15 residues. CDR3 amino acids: CASSDDSPSYNEQFF. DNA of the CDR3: TGCGCCAGCAGTGATGACAGCCCTTCCTACAATGAGCAGTTCTTC.

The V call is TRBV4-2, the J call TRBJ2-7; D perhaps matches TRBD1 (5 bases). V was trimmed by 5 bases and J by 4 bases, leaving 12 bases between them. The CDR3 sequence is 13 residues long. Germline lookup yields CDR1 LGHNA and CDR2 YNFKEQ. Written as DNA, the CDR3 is TGTGCCAGCAGCAAGGACATTCCTTACGAGCAGTACTTC. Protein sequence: CASSKDIPYEQYF.

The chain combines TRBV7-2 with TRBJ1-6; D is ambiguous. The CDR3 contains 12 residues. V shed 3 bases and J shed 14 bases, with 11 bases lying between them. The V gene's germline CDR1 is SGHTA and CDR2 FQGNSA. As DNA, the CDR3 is TGTGCCAGCAGCTTGGGCCTAGTCACCCTCCACTTT. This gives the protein CASSLGLVTLHF.

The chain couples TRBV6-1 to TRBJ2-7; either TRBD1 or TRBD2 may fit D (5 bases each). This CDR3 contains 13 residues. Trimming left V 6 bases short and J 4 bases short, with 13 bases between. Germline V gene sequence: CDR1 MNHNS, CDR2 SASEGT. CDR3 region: CASSLRGEYEQYF. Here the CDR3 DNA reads TGTGCCAGCAGCCTAAGGGGAGAATACGAGCAGTACTTC.

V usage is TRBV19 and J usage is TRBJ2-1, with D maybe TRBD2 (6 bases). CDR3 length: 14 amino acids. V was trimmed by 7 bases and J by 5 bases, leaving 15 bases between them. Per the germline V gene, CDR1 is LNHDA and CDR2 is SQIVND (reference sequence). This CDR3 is CASTIGGRDNEQFF. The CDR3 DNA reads TGTGCCAGTACTATCGGGGGTCGCGACAATGAGCAGTTCTTC.

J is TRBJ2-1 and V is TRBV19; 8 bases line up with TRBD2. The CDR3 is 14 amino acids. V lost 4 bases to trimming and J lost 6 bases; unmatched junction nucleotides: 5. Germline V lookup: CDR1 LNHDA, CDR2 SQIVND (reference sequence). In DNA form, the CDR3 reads TGTGCCAGTAGTAAGCGGGAGAACGGCAATGAGCAGTTCTTC. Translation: CASSKRENGNEQFF.

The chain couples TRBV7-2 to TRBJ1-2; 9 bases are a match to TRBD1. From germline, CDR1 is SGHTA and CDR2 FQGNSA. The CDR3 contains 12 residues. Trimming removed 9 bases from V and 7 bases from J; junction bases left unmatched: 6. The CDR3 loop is CARGGQGGGYTF. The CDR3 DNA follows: TGTGCCAGAGGGGGACAGGGTGGTGGCTACACCTTC.

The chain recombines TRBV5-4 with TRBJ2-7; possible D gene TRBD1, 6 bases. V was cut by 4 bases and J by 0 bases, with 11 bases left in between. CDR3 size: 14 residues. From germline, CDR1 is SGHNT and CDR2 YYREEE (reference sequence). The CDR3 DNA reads TGTGCCAGCAGCCCGGACAGTTCCTCCTACGAGCAGTACTTC. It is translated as CASSPDSSSYEQYF.

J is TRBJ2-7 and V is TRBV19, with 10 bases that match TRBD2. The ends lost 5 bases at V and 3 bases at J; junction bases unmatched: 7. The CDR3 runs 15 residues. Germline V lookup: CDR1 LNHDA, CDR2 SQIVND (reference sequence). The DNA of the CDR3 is TGTGCCAGTAGTCTCGGACTAGCGGCGTACTACGAGCAGTACTTC. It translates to CASSLGLAAYYEQYF.

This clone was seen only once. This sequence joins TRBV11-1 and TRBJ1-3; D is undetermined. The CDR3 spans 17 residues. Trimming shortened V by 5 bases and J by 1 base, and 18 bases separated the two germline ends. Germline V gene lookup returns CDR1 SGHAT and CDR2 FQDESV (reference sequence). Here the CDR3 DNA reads TGTGCCAGCAGCCCAACTGGCGGCGTGGAGTCTGGAAACACCATATATTTT. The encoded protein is CASSPTGGVESGNTIYF.